These 16 T cell receptor beta chains were sequenced from one sample in a study of CD8+ T cells in alopecia areata. Sequencing relied on a cDNA template that was reverse transcribed from extracted RNA. TCRdb's table, derived via immunoSEQ multiplex PCR, lists solely in-frame clones and lacks some. The data contain hundreds of thousands of clones, roughly two thirds of them singletons. The material sequenced was CD4+ T cells sorted from blood, taken at week 0. Receptors originate from a human donor with alopecia areata.

By its share, this clone is medium-sized. The chain combines TRBV4-2 with TRBJ2-3; no firm D call. Trimming pared 1 base from V and 5 bases from J, leaving 4 bases between. The CDR3 spans 12 residues. The germline CDR1 and CDR2 sequences are LGHNA and YNFKEQ. The CDR3: CASSQAGDTQYF. CDR3 nucleotide sequence: TGTGCCAGCAGCCAAGCAGGAGATACGCAGTATTTT.

The V and J genes are TRBV10-3 and TRBJ1-6, with unresolved D. Germline V gene data show CDR1 as ENHRY and CDR2 as SYGVKD. This CDR3 is built from 15 residues. V lost 0 bases and J lost 6, with 9 bases in between. DNA of the CDR3: TGTGCCATCAGTGAGTCGTGGACGCTTAATTCACCCCTCCACTTT. This encodes CAISESWTLNSPLHF.

The chain links TRBV29-1 to TRBJ2-6; D uncertain. V lost 5 bases and J lost 1, with 9 bases in between. The CDR3 sequence is 14 residues long. Germline V gene lookup returns CDR1 SQVTM and CDR2 ANQGSEA. This CDR3 reads CSVSDQSGANVLTF. In nucleotides, the CDR3 is TGCAGCGTTTCCGACCAGTCTGGGGCCAACGTCCTGACTTTC.

Only one count was recorded for this clone. This chain connects TRBV7-9 to TRBJ1-1, with a weak D call TRBD1 (5 bases). V was pared by 4 bases and J by 3 bases, with 9 bases between. The CDR3 sequence is 13 residues long. Per germline, CDR1 SEHNR and CDR2 FQNEAQ (reference sequence). The CDR3 region has the DNA TGTGCCAGCAGCTCCTACAGGTACACTGAAGCTTTCTTT. Translating gives CASSSYRYTEAFF.

The chain links TRBV5-1 to TRBJ1-1; perhaps TRBD1 as D (6 bases). V was trimmed by 4 bases and J by 0 bases, leaving 10 bases between them. This CDR3 region has 14 residues. Germline assignment: CDR1 SGHRS and CDR2 YFSETQ. The CDR3 here is CASSLPGVNTEAFF. The DNA of the CDR3 is TGCGCCAGCAGCCTCCCAGGGGTGAACACTGAAGCTTTCTTT.

Comments on this clone: Other DNA sequences in this specimen translate into the identical CDR3. The rearrangement joins TRBV5-1 to TRBJ2-7; maybe TRBD1 (6 bases). This CDR3 is 14 amino acids long. Germline V gene lookup returns CDR1 SGHRS and CDR2 YFSETQ. V was cut by 0 bases and J by 3 bases, with 10 bases left in between. CDR3 loop: CASSLDGRGYEQYF. CDR3 nucleotides: TGCGCCAGCAGCTTGGACGGCAGGGGCTACGAGCAGTACTTC.

This clone was counted only a few times. The V call is TRBV5-1, the J call TRBJ2-1; unclear D gene. The germline V gene has CDR1 SGHRS and CDR2 YFSETQ. The CDR3 is 16 amino acids. Trimming stripped 2 bases from V and 0 bases from J, with 12 bases between. This CDR3 reads CASSFHLDSSYNEQFF. CDR3 nucleotide sequence: TGCGCCAGCAGCTTCCACCTAGATAGCTCCTACAATGAGCAGTTCTTC.

With regard to this clone: The same CDR3 also results from other DNA sequences found in this sample. The chain uses TRBV30 and TRBJ1-1; unclear D gene. V lost 0 bases, J lost 2 bases, and 7 bases lay in between. The germline V gene has CDR1 GTSNPN and CDR2 SVGIG (reference sequence). The CDR3 covers 13 residues. CDR3 region: CAWSVLGNTEAFF. In DNA form, the CDR3 reads TGTGCCTGGAGTGTACTGGGTAACACTGAAGCTTTCTTT. Full variable domain (rest looked up from reference TRBV30 and TRBJ1-1): SQTIHQWPATLVQPVGSPLSLECTVEGTSNPNLYWYRQAAGRGLQLLFYSVGIGQISSEVPQNLSASRPQDRQFILSSKKLLLSDSGFYLCAWSVLGNTEAFFGQGTRLTVV.

The V and J genes are TRBV7-2 and TRBJ2-3; 8 bases line up with TRBD2. CDR3 length: 14 residues. Trimming took 6 bases from V and 2 from J; bases not matched to a gene: 4. CDR1 is SGHTA, CDR2 FQGNSA, per germline. CDR3 protein: CASRLAGFTDTQYF. The DNA of the CDR3 is TGTGCCAGCAGGCTAGCGGGTTTCACAGATACGCAGTATTTT.

The rearrangement uses TRBV10-3 and TRBJ2-3; TRBD1 agrees at 9 bases. The CDR3 is 14 amino acids. V lost 6 bases, J lost 4 bases, and 5 bases stayed unmatched. Germline values: CDR1 ENHRY, CDR2 SYGVKD. The CDR3 nucleotides read TGTGCCATCAGGGAGGGACAGGGCCCAGATACGCAGTATTTT. Its protein product is CAIREGQGPDTQYF.

V usage is TRBV9 and J usage is TRBJ2-1; D might be TRBD1 or TRBD2, each matching 5 bases. The CDR3 covers 14 residues. The V gene lost 0 bases and the J gene lost 6 bases, with 10 bases spanning the gap. CDR1 is SGDLS, CDR2 YYNGEE, per germline. The CDR3 sequence: CASSVGDALNEQFF. Written as DNA, the CDR3 is TGTGCCAGCAGCGTAGGGGACGCCCTCAATGAGCAGTTCTTC.

This clone was recorded a few times. DNA of the CDR3: TGTGCCAGTAGTAGCGAAGGACGGACAAGCTACACCTTC. This gives the protein CASSSEGRTSYTF. The chain employs TRBV19 and TRBJ1-2; D is possibly TRBD1 (5 bases). The CDR3 covers 13 residues. V lost 4 bases and J lost 9, with 15 bases in between. Germline V gene data show CDR1 as LNHDA and CDR2 as SQIVND (reference sequence).

This clone was counted once. The genes are TRBV7-9 and TRBJ2-7; 10 bases are a match to TRBD1. Germline loops: CDR1 SEHNR, CDR2 FQNEAQ (reference sequence). CDR3 size: 16 residues. V shed 1 base and J 4 bases; nucleotides not matched to a gene: 7. The CDR3 sequence: CASSLEGQGYGYEQYF. CDR3 sequence (DNA): TGTGCCAGCAGCTTAGAGGGACAGGGGTATGGGTACGAGCAGTACTTC.

The chain uses TRBV30 and TRBJ1-4; D not certain. Germline V lookup: CDR1 GTSNPN, CDR2 SVGIG (reference sequence). The V end lost 4 bases, the J end lost 0 bases, and 6 bases lay between the germline ends. The CDR3 is made up of 13 amino acids. CDR3 region: CAWTLTTNEKLFF. The CDR3, as DNA: TGTGCCTGGACACTGACAACTAATGAAAAACTGTTTTTT.

The rearrangement links TRBV27 to TRBJ1-3; D gene ambiguous. Germline V gene data show CDR1 as MNHEY and CDR2 as SMNVEV (reference sequence). V was cut by 6 bases and J by 0 bases, with 9 bases left in between. CDR3 length: 14 residues. CDR3 loop: CASRSLSSGNTIYF. The CDR3 DNA follows: TGTGCCAGCAGGAGCCTCAGCTCTGGAAACACCATATATTTT.

This clone was counted between two and nine times. The chain is built from TRBV5-1 and TRBJ2-5; TRBD1 aligns across 8 bases. V lost 4 bases and J lost 2; bases outside the gene matches: 4. The CDR3 sequence is 14 residues long. Germline-derived CDR1 and CDR2 are SGHRS and YFSETQ. The CDR3 DNA is TGCGCCAGCAGCACAGGACAGGGACAAGAGACCCAGTACTTC. Translation: CASSTGQGQETQYF.